This T cell receptor beta chain was captured in a study of beta chain features in type 1 diabetes. Points from the study as a whole: Patients with type 1 diabetes showed fewer VDJ junction insertions and more deletions.

To note about this clone: What it recognizes is unknown.

CD45RO/CCR7/CD25/CD127/CD95/CD27 sorting isolated CD4+ naive, central memory, regulatory and stem cell-like memory cells. CDR3 length: 12 residues. Germline CDR1 reads ENHRY; CDR2 reads SYGVKD. Trimming removed 6 bases at V and 4 bases at J, with 9 bases between. The entirety of the isolated RNA underwent reverse transcription, so expressed TCRB transcripts were sequenced. Sequencing was performed with immunoSEQ multiplex PCR; in TCRdb, only in-frame clones are kept and a portion is missing. The sample yields some 44,000 clones, around 52% seen once. Sequences were obtained from Tregs from blood. The genes are TRBV10-3 and TRBJ1-2; D is unresolved. The sequence was obtained from a woman aged 18-35 years in good health. CDR3 DNA: TGTGCCATCAGGGGTTCAGGCTATGGCTACACCTTC. This sequence encodes CAIRGSGYGYTF.